This paragraph reports one T cell receptor (beta chain). Trimming took off 0 bases at V and 4 bases at J, with 10 bases between the two ends. CDR1 MNHEY and CDR2 SVGEGT come from the germline V gene. The CDR3 has 14 residues. These data originate in a study of T cells after yellow fever vaccination. TCRdb re-called the 5' RACE reads through MiXCR, storing one row per CDR3 protein. The sample lists hundreds of thousands of distinct CDR3 sequences; roughly 14% were seen once. V and J are TRBV6-2 or TRBV6-3 and TRBJ2-7; D gene uncertain. The TCR comes from a man between 25 and 39 years old who received the YFV17D yellow fever vaccine. The sample here was PBMCs, taken on the day of the yellow fever booster vaccination. CDR3 nucleotides: TGTGCCAGCAGTTACTCGAGCCAGCTTTACGAGCAGTACTTC. Protein: CASSYSSQLYEQYF.